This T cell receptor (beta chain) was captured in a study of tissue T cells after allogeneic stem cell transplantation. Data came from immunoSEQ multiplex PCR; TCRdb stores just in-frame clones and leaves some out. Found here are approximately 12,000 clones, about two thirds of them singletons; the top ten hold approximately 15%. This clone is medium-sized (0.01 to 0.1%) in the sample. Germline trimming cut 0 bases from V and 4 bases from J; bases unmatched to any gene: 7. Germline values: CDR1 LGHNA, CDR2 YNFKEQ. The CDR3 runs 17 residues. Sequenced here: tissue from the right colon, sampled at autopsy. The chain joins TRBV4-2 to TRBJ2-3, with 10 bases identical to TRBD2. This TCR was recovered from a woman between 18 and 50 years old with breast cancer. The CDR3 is CASSQEPSGRASDTQYF. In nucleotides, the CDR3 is TGTGCCAGCAGCCAAGAACCCAGCGGGAGGGCCTCAGATACGCAGTATTTT.